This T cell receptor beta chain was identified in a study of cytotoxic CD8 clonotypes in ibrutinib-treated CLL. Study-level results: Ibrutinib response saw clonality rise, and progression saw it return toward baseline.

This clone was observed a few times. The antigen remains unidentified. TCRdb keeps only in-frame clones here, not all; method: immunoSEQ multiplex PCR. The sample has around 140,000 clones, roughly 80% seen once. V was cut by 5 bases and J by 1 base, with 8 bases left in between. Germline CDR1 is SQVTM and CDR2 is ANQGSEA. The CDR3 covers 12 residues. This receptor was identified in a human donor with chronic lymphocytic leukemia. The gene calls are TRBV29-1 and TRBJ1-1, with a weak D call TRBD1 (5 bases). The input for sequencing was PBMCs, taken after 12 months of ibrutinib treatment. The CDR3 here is CSVSGKNTEAFF. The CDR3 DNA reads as TGCAGCGTTTCAGGGAAGAACACTGAAGCTTTCTTT. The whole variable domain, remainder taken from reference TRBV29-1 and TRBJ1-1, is SAVISQKPSRDICQRGTSLTIQCQVDSQVTMMFWYRQQPGQSLTLIATANQGSEATYESGFVIDKFPISRPNLTFSTLTVSNMSPEDSSIYLCSVSGKNTEAFFGQGTRLTVV.